This T cell receptor (beta chain) was retrieved from a study of glioma-infiltrating T cells. This CDR3 is 13 amino acids long. CDR1 and CDR2 from the germline V gene are MNHNS and SASEGT. Overall study results and limits: CDR3 overlap between tissue and blood was very small.

Worth noting for this clonotype: Its matching antigen is unknown. A junction end diverges from the germline sequence, so it may reflect a read error.

Amplification of TCR alpha and beta CDR3 regions from RNA used iRepertoire nested multiplex PCR. TCRdb re-analysed the multiplex PCR reads in MiXCR, keeping a single row per CDR3 protein. This sample has 150,000 or so distinct CDR3 sequences; about 39% occur once, and the top ten carry around a fifth. Source material: glioma tissue, nonneoplastic brain tissue, or PBMCs (not recorded which). This clonotype was sampled from a human donor with low-grade glioma or glioblastoma, undergoing nonglioma brain surgery, or in good health (not recorded which). V gene TRBV6-1 combines with J gene TRBJ2-1, with 13 bases identical to TRBD2. CDR3 protein: CASSERTSGRGIF. In DNA form, the CDR3 reads TGTGCCAGCAGTGAACGGACTAGCGGGAGAGGAATCTTC.